This T cell receptor beta chain appears in the sequencing data of a study of regulatory T cells in long-lasting Graves disease. The study's findings and limits: TRBV28, TRBJ1-2 and TRBJ2-5 were segments that persistent disease favored.

CDR3-region Arm-PCR and iRepertoire HTBI primers produced the TCR beta libraries. TCRdb reanalysed the multiplex PCR reads using MiXCR and keeps one entry per CDR3 protein. The sample has about 460,000 distinct CDR3 sequences; around 15% are singletons. As to time point: newly diagnosed GD, antithyroid drugs for less than 3 months. Construction of the TCR library relied on RNA isolated from PBMCs. Germline V gene data show CDR1 as GTSNPN and CDR2 as SVGIG (reference sequence). The CDR3 is made up of 14 amino acids. On this clonotype itself: Its antigen remains unknown. A much bigger clone sits one base away, suggesting this may be a read error.

In addition, the sample was reused for a study of T cells in Graves' hyperthyroidism and ophthalmopathy.

The chain recombines TRBV30 with TRBJ2-5, with 8 nucleotides matching TRBD2. Matching the DNA end better, TRBJ2-1 makes the J call doubtful. Sample: peripheral blood mononuclear cells (PBMCs), taken at new diagnosis, from a patient treated with antithyroid drugs. The clonotype originates from a woman aged 50 to 60 with Graves disease. CDR3 bases: TGTGCCCCAACCAGACTAGCGAGATACAATGAGCAGTTCTTC. Amino acid sequence: CAPTRLARYNEQFF.